This entry is about one T cell receptor (beta chain). The germline V gene encodes CDR1 SQVTM and CDR2 ANQGSEA. CDR3 length: 15 residues. V lost 3 bases to trimming and J lost 2 bases, with 14 bases between them. Patients in Seattle were enrolled during active infection, then followed longitudinally. The table came from immunoSEQ multiplex PCR; TCRdb's copy has only in-frame clones and leaves some out. The sample contains approximately 40,000 clones, roughly 89% of which appear only once. The sample belongs to a study of blood T cell repertoires in COVID-19. Study background: Whether acute or convalescent, the COVID-19 samples came from the United States, Italy and Spain. T cells, B-cell-depleted T cells, or PBMCs provided the cDNA or gDNA that served as material.

This TCR derives from a man between 40 and 49 years old with COVID-19, enrolled during active disease. The chain recombines TRBV29-1 with TRBJ2-4, with D perhaps TRBD1 (5 bases). Sequencing was carried out using peripheral blood. The CDR3 DNA reads as TGCAGCGTTGACAGGAACGAGGACACCAAAAACATTCAGTACTTC. Translation gives CSVDRNEDTKNIQYF.